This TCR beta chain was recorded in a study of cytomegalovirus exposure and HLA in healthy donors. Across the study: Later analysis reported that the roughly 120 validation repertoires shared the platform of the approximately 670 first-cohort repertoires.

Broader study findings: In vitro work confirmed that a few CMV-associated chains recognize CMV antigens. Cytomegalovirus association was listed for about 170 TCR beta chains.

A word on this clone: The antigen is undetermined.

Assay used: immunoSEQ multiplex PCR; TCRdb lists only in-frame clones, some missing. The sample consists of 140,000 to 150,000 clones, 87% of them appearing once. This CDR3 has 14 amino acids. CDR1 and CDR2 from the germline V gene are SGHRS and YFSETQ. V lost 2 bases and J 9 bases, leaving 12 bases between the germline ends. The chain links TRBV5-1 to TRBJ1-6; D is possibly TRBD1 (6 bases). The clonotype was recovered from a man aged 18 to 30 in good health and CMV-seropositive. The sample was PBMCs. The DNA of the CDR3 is TGCGCCAGCAGCTTAGGACAGTACCGTTCACCCCTCCACTTT. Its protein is CASSLGQYRSPLHF.